This TCR beta chain originates from a study of Tregs in tolerant kidney transplant recipients (dated by TCRdb to between 2018 and 2020). For the study in its entirety: The transplants used related donors along with nonmyeloablative bone marrow transplantation, and in the human trials mixed chimerism was transient. The study applied TCRbeta sequencing to find donor-specific regulatory T cells before combined kidney and bone marrow transplantation and then followed those same cells after transplant. Broad study findings and their caveats: Expanding Tregs with activated donor B cells appeared to identify the most biologically relevant and donor-specific TCRbeta repertoire. Donor-specific Treg expansion exceeded global Treg expansion in tolerant patients, suggesting antigen-driven rather than nonspecific expansion. For some patients, the PCR primers changed as time went on, which meant samples from those patients could not be compared with one another at the nucleotide level. Because only a small number of patients were included, the study had limitations, and the results will need to be validated in larger populations as well as under other immunosuppression protocols. Biological reproducibility was not directly addressed, though technical replication error appeared minimal.

Remarks on this clone: The target of this receptor is not known. Per-base quality was not reported, and no clone a single base away is much larger than it.

CDR1 and CDR2 were assigned from the germline V gene (reference sequence) as MNHEY and SMNVEV. The CDR3 numbers 18 residues from cysteine through phenylalanine. The retained sequence is limited to the CDR3, 54 bases, with the frame set at the first base. V is cut back by 5 bases and J by 1 base, with 15 bases in the junction unmatched. Genomic DNA was extracted from sorted cells with the QIAGEN DNeasy Blood and Tissue Kit for TCRbeta CDR3 sequencing. High-throughput TCRbeta CDR3 sequencing, including PCR amplification with bias correction and internal controls, was performed commercially through immunoSEQ. The original pipeline was this. Unique productive TCRbeta sequences were defined by CDR3 nucleotide sequence when primers matched and otherwise by CDR3 amino acid sequence together with Vbeta and Jbeta genes. To correct for sorting error, sequences found in more than one sorted population at a frequency ratio of 2:1 or less were discarded, and the remaining shared sequences were assigned to the population with the higher frequency. A sequence counted as donor-reactive if, in CFSE-low cells, the sequence had a frequency of at least 0.01% and was expanded at least 5-fold compared with unstimulated cells. Jensen-Shannon divergence calculated on the top 100 TCRbeta sequences ranked by frequency was used to measure repertoire divergence. For any sample with multiple sequencing runs, sorting error was corrected in each run separately before the runs were pooled. TCRdb limited this immuneACCESS table to in-frame rearrangements with V and J called. A share of clones is missing; checked studies link under half to unresolved V genes, and the rest is unexplained. V, J and clone size reflect that table, while D and trimming were determined from the DNA. The sample table records some 66,000 clones; over 85% of these occur just once. The biggest ten clones account for roughly 9.7% of the sample.

In light of the paper, this sample's time point label describes: blood sample drawn before combined kidney and bone marrow transplant. Unstimulated Tregs (CD4+CD25+CD127-), CD4+ non-Tregs (CD4+CD25-), CD4 and CD8 cells were FACS-sorted from thawed PBMCs. The patients were 4 recipients of combined kidney and bone marrow transplants from the ITN036ST trial, and samples were available only for these trial subjects. Healthy control blood was processed to PBMCs by Ficoll density gradient and cryopreserved, and patient PBMCs were collected before and after transplant. The source is a human donor who received a combined kidney and bone marrow transplant. The input for sequencing was CD8+ T cells from blood, taken before the transplant. Recombination linked TRBV27 to TRBJ1-2, with 8 bases in between that match TRBD1. The nucleotides are TGTGCCAGCAGTCTAACCTCCGGGACAGGTCAAATTAACTATGGCTACACCTTC. Protein translation: CASSLTSGTGQINYGYTF.